One and the same sample provided the 9 T cell receptor beta chains below, sequenced in a study of blood T cell repertoires in COVID-19 (TCRdb year 2020). The library was produced with the immunoSEQ multiplex PCR assay. Here the immuneACCESS table is served through TCRdb, limited to in-frame sequences with V and J called. Missing clones are a known gap in these copies; in checked studies unresolved V genes cover under half, and the rest lacks a known reason. The sample table holds about 300,000 clones, of which 85% were seen once. 13% of the sample is in the top ten clones. Sequencing was carried out using peripheral blood. These receptors originate from a human donor in a cohort sampled during active COVID-19.

The chain uses TRBV18 and TRBJ1-1; D unresolved. The V and J ends lost 5 bases and 8 bases respectively, with 15 bases between them. The germline CDR1 and CDR2 sequences are KGHSH and LQKENI. CDR3 length: 13 amino acids. The DNA of the CDR3 is TGTGCCAGCTCAACAAACGCGGTTCCCGAAGCTTTCTTT. Its translation is CASSTNAVPEAFF.

The CDR3 loop reads CAWATGGPEKLFF. The CDR3 nucleotides read TGTGCCTGGGCGACAGGGGGTCCTGAAAAACTGTTTTTT. The chain is built from TRBV30 and TRBJ1-4, with 9 bases lining up with TRBD1. The CDR3 covers 13 residues. Germline-derived CDR1 and CDR2 are GTSNPN and SVGIG (reference sequence). V was clipped by 5 bases and J by 7 bases; unmatched bases: 5.

The chain carries TRBV18 and TRBJ2-7; 10 positions agree with TRBD2. This CDR3 has 17 amino acids. Germline V gene lookup returns CDR1 KGHSH and CDR2 LQKENI. V gave up 1 base and J gave up 6 bases; unmatched junction bases: 12. The CDR3: CASSPLPPAGGLGEQYF. In nucleotides, the CDR3 is TGTGCCAGCTCACCACTACCGCCAGCGGGAGGGTTAGGCGAGCAGTACTTC. Drawing the rest from reference TRBV18 and TRBJ2-7, the complete variable domain is NAGVMQNPRHLVRRRGQEARLRCSPMKGHSHVYWYRQLPEEGLKFMVYLQKENIIDESGMPKERFSAEFPKEGPSILRIQQVVRGDSAAYFCASSPLPPAGGLGEQYFGPGTRLTVT.

Concerning this clone itself: One junction end disagrees with the germline gene, perhaps due to a read error. This sequence joins TRBV4-2 and TRBJ1-3; 9 bases align to TRBD1. The germline V gene encodes CDR1 LGHNA and CDR2 YNFKEQ. This CDR3 has 15 amino acids. The CDR3 nucleotides read TGTGCCAGCAGCCTGGACAGGGGAACTGGAAGCACCATATATTTT. Its protein product is CASSLDRGTGSTIYF.

The chain links TRBV6-5 to TRBJ2-2, with TRBD2 matching over 11 bases. Germline loops: CDR1 MNHEY, CDR2 SVGAGI. The V segment lost 4 bases and the J segment 7 bases; nucleotides outside the gene matches: 5. The CDR3 sequence is 15 residues long. CDR3 residues: CASSLTSGRVGELFF. The CDR3 bases are TGTGCCAGCAGTTTAACTAGCGGGAGAGTCGGGGAGCTGTTTTTT.

In its sample, this clone was seen once. This rearrangement joins TRBV6-4 to TRBJ1-1; 7 bases match TRBD1. After removal of 6 bases from V and 7 bases from J, the junction contained 8 bases not matched to a gene. There are 13 residues in the CDR3. The germline V gene has CDR1 MRHNA and CDR2 SNTAGT. In DNA form, the CDR3 reads TGTGCCAGCAGCGCCCAGGGGGGAGGTGAAGCTTTCTTT. Amino acids: CASSAQGGGEAFF.

The CDR3 sequence is CSVGPSSETQYF. The DNA of the CDR3 is TGCAGCGTTGGGCCGTCCTCTGAGACCCAGTACTTC. The chain links TRBV29-1 to TRBJ2-5; D is unclear. The CDR3 is 12 amino acids. Per germline, CDR1 SQVTM and CDR2 ANQGSEA. Deletions cut 4 bases from V and 5 bases from J, with 11 bases between.

The chain carries TRBV7-9 and TRBJ1-4; D ambiguous. Trimming took 1 base from V and 10 from J, leaving 13 bases between them. Germline V gene sequence: CDR1 SEHNR, CDR2 FQNEAQ (reference sequence). The CDR3 covers 14 residues. CDR3 DNA sequence: TGTGCCAGCAGCTTAGATGGAGTAAACCCAAAACTGTTTTTT. As protein: CASSLDGVNPKLFF.

V gene TRBV3-1 (or the pseudogene TRBV3-2) combines with J gene TRBJ1-3; TRBD1 matches at 7 bases. Germline V gene lookup returns CDR1 LGHDT and CDR2 YNNKEL (reference sequence). Trimming took 4 bases from V and 5 from J; bases not matched to a gene: 2. This CDR3 has 13 amino acids. The CDR3 reads CASSRQGRNTIYF. CDR3 bases: TGTGCCAGCAGCCGACAGGGCCGAAACACCATATATTTT.